The source of this T cell receptor (beta chain) is a study of blood T cell repertoires in COVID-19. The CDR3 length is 17 residues. V lost 2 bases and J lost 4; bases outside the gene matches: 6. Germline CDR1 and CDR2: SGHRS and YFSETQ. This table comes from immunoSEQ multiplex PCR, and its TCRdb copy is limited to in-frame clones, with some not included. The profile shows 400,000 to 550,000 clones, 80% to 90% of them singletons. The V and J genes are TRBV5-1 and TRBJ2-1; 13 nucleotides line up with TRBD2. The sequence was collected from a woman in her 30s with acute or convalescent COVID-19. The sequenced sample was peripheral blood. The CDR3 is CASSLATTSGGYNEQFF. The CDR3 nucleotides read TGCGCCAGCAGCTTAGCCACGACTAGCGGGGGGTACAATGAGCAGTTCTTC. Full variable domain (outside the CDR3, taken from reference TRBV5-1 and TRBJ2-1): KAGVTQTPRYLIKTRGQQVTLSCSPISGHRSVSWYQQTPGQGLQFLFEYFSETQRNKGNFPGRFSGRQFSNSRSEMNVSTLELGDSALYLCASSLATTSGGYNEQFFGPGTRLTVL.